This T cell receptor beta chain was sequenced during a study of vaccination effects on CD4 cells after COVID-19. As regards this clone: Its matching antigen is unknown.

Using immunoSEQ multiplex PCR, the repertoire was profiled, and TCRdb retains in-frame clones only, with some absent. The sample includes 40,000 or so clones, under 80% of them seen just once. CDR3 size: 10 residues. Per the germline V gene, CDR1 is GTSNPN and CDR2 is SVGIG (reference sequence). Before sequencing took place, the ViraFEST assay used viral peptide pools to expand antigen-specific CD4+ T cells. When around 9 days of culture had elapsed, CD4+ T cells were isolated. Their SARS-CoV-2 infection, verified by PCR, occurred between March and December 2020. This receptor was obtained from a human donor who had a prior SARS-CoV-2 infection. V and J are TRBV30 and TRBJ1-2, with a possible D match to TRBD1 (6 bases). Sequenced material: CD4+ T cells from PBMCs cultured with a peptide pool, taken before COVID-19 vaccination. CDR3 sequence reads: CALGRGPGTF. Written as DNA, the CDR3 is TGTGCTCTGGGTCGGGGGCCGGGCACCTTC.